This TCR beta chain was recorded in a study of patients and donors after allogeneic stem cell transplantation. Looked up from germline, CDR1 is SQVTM and CDR2 is ANQGSEA. V was cut by 5 bases and J by 13 bases, with 15 bases left in between. The CDR3 loop spans 12 amino acids. TCRdb itself ran the RT-PCR reads through MiXCR, one entry per CDR3 protein. The sample yields 100,000 to 120,000 distinct CDR3 sequences, over 30% seen once. The chain combines TRBV29-1 with TRBJ1-6, with D unresolved. The sequence was collected from a human donor who was either an allogeneic HSCT recipient or a stem cell or donor lymphocyte infusion donor (not recorded which). It is not recorded whose cells these are; they may come from a transplant donor. The sequencing sample was made of blood, either unsorted or a sorted T cell fraction (not recorded which). CDR3 coding DNA: TGCAGCGTTAAAAATCATACCTCGCCCCTCCACTTT. It translates to CSVKNHTSPLHF.